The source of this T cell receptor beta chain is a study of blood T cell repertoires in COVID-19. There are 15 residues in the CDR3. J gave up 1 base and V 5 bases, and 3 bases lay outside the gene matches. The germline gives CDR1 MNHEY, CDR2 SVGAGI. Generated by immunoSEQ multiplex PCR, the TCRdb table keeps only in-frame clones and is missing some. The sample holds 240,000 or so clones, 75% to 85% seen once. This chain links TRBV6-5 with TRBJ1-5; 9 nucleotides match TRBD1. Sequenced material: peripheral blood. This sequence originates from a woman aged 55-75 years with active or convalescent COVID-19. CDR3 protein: CASSLTGGSNQPQHF. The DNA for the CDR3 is TGTGCCAGCAGTCTGACAGGGGGAAGCAATCAGCCCCAGCATTTT.